This paragraph reports one TCR beta chain. One end of the junction is discordant with germline, which a read error may explain. The sequenced template was RNA, covering the TCR beta CDR3 region. HTBI-primed first-round RT-PCR preceded second-round multiplex PCR. TCRdb called the multiplex PCR reads again in MiXCR, with one record for every CDR3 protein. The sample carries about 240,000 distinct CDR3 sequences, 40% to 50% recorded once. These data originate in a study of Graves' ophthalmopathy and Graves' hyperthyroidism. This CDR3 is 10 amino acids long. Per the germline V gene, CDR1 is SQVTM and CDR2 is ANQGSEA.

The sequence derives from an adult man with Graves' ophthalmopathy. Sample: peripheral blood. The chain carries TRBV29-1 and TRBJ1-1, with a possible D match to TRBD1 (5 bases). CDR3 sequence: CSVERRGASF. CDR3 in DNA: TGCAGCGTTGAACGGAGGGGAGCTTCCTTT.